What follows are 24 T cell receptor beta chains derived from one specimen sequenced in a study of radiation and T cells in renal cell carcinoma. Treatment reported: treatment-naive control, cytoreductive nephrectomy. Assay used: immunoSEQ multiplex PCR; TCRdb lists only in-frame clones, some missing. The sample yields 15,000 to 18,000 clones, over 50% seen once. This material consisted of tumor tissue, taken from a patient whose treatment was nephrectomy without radiotherapy. The receptors were sampled from a man aged 50 to 59 with renal cell carcinoma.

The genes are TRBV5-1 and TRBJ1-1, with 7 bases identical to TRBD1. The CDR3 totals 14 residues. Germline V gene data show CDR1 as SGHRS and CDR2 as YFSETQ. V lost 3 bases to trimming and J lost 1 base; unmatched junction nucleotides: 3. In nucleotides, the CDR3 is TGCGCCAGCAGCTGGCGACAGGGGAACACTGAAGCTTTCTTT. Encoded protein: CASSWRQGNTEAFF.

This sequence joins TRBV7-9 and TRBJ2-6; D is unresolved. This CDR3 has 15 residues. Germline CDR1 is SEHNR and CDR2 is FQNEAQ (reference sequence). V was pared by 4 bases and J by 0 bases, with 7 bases between. CDR3 protein: CASSSVVSGANVLTF. The DNA for the CDR3 is TGTGCCAGCAGCTCGGTCGTCTCTGGGGCCAACGTCCTGACTTTC.

The CDR3 nucleotides are TGTGCCATCAGTGAGTCTTGGACACAGGAAGCTTTCTTT. Translated: CAISESWTQEAFF. The rearrangement joins TRBV10-3 to TRBJ1-1, with a possible D match to TRBD1 (5 bases). Trimming removed 0 bases from V and 8 bases from J, with 10 bases in between. The CDR3 totals 13 residues. Germline V gene data show CDR1 as ENHRY and CDR2 as SYGVKD.

A single count supports this clone. The V gene is TRBV25-1, the J gene TRBJ2-1; D possibly uses TRBD1 or TRBD2 (5 bases each). V was cut by 1 base and J by 7 bases, with 20 bases left in between. This CDR3 is built from 17 residues. CDR1 and CDR2 (germline): MGHDK, SYGVNS. Here the CDR3 reads CASSEFPGTRYGNEQFF. Written as DNA, the CDR3 is TGTGCCAGCAGTGAATTTCCCGGGACCAGATATGGTAATGAGCAGTTCTTC. Based on the CDR3 plus reference TRBV25-1 and TRBJ2-1, the full variable domain is EADIYQTPRYLVIGTGKKITLECSQTMGHDKMYWYQQDPGMELHLIHYSYGVNSTEKGDLSSESTVSRIRTEHFPLTLESARPSHTSQYLCASSEFPGTRYGNEQFFGPGTRLTVL.

This chain links TRBV29-1 with TRBJ2-5; D ambiguous. V was shortened by 4 bases and J by 1 base, with 10 bases between the two germline ends. The CDR3 has 13 residues. Germline values: CDR1 SQVTM, CDR2 ANQGSEA. The CDR3 DNA follows: TGCAGCGTTGTGGACGACTCCCAAGAGACCCAGTACTTC. Translating it yields CSVVDDSQETQYF.

The chain links TRBV2 to TRBJ1-5, with no clear D. This CDR3 is built from 13 residues. The germline V and J ends were trimmed by 8 bases and 0 bases, with 8 bases remaining between them. Germline CDR1 reads SNHLY; CDR2 reads FYNNEI. The CDR3 DNA reads TGTGCCAGCCACACTTATAGCAATCAGCCCCAGCATTTT. Translating it yields CASHTYSNQPQHF. The variable domain in full, with the rest retrieved from reference TRBV2 and TRBJ1-5, is EPEVTQTPSHQVTQMGQEVILRCVPISNHLYFYWYRQILGQKVEFLVSFYNNEISEKSEIFDDQFSVERPDGSNFTLKIRSTKLEDSAMYFCASHTYSNQPQHFGDGTRLSIL.

This clone occurred a few times. The CDR3 coding sequence is TGCGCCAGCAGTGAGTCCGAGATCCGGGAGCAGTTCTTC. It specifies CASSESEIREQFF. The chain recombines TRBV10-1 with TRBJ2-1; no clear D gene. CDR3 length: 13 amino acids. Trimming stripped 0 bases from V and 10 bases from J, with 10 bases between. Germline V CDR1 and CDR2: WNHNN, SYGVQD (reference sequence).

This clone appeared a few times. The chain couples TRBV2 to TRBJ2-3, with a weak D call TRBD2 (5 bases). The CDR3 spans 14 residues. Germline V CDR1 and CDR2: SNHLY, FYNNEI. Trimming took 7 bases from V and 6 from J, leaving 17 bases between them. This chain's CDR3 is CASNRVGVRDTQYF. The CDR3 DNA sequence: TGTGCCAGCAACCGAGTGGGAGTAAGGGATACGCAGTATTTT.

The chain links TRBV9 to TRBJ2-1; 10 nucleotides agree with TRBD2. V gave up 0 bases and J gave up 10 bases; unmatched junction bases: 10. The CDR3 totals 16 residues. CDR1 is SGDLS, CDR2 YYNGEE, per germline. The chain's CDR3 is CASSVDRSGRAWEQFF. CDR3 DNA: TGTGCCAGCAGCGTAGATCGGAGCGGGAGGGCCTGGGAGCAGTTCTTC.

J is TRBJ2-2 and V is TRBV7-9; D is undetermined. V lost 5 bases and J 4 bases, leaving 2 bases between the germline ends. The CDR3 has 11 amino acids. Germline V gives CDR1 SEHNR, CDR2 FQNEAQ (reference sequence). The CDR3: CASSPTGELFF. DNA of the CDR3: TGTGCCAGCAGCCCCACCGGGGAGCTGTTTTTT. Full variable domain (rest looked up from reference TRBV7-9 and TRBJ2-2): DTGVSQNPRHKITKRGQNVTFRCDPISEHNRLYWYRQTLGQGPEFLTYFQNEAQLEKSRLLSDRFSAERPKGSFSTLEIQRTEQGDSAMYLCASSPTGELFFGEGSRLTVL.

By proportion, this clone is medium-sized. This chain joins TRBV11-2 and TRBJ2-7, with D possibly being TRBD1 (5 bases). The germline gives CDR1 SGHAT, CDR2 FQNNGV. The CDR3 covers 15 residues. Trimming cost V 2 bases and J 0 bases, with 11 bases left between them. CDR3 DNA sequence: TGTGCCAGCAGCTTAACGGACACTCCCTCCTACGAGCAGTACTTC. Translating gives CASSLTDTPSYEQYF.

This clone counts as medium-sized (0.01 to 0.1%). The gene calls are TRBV11-3 and TRBJ2-7; D gene ambiguous. The V end was cut by 4 bases, the J end by 0 bases, with 7 bases between. The CDR3 has 13 residues. Looked up from germline, CDR1 is SGHNT and CDR2 is YENEEA. The CDR3 loop is CASSSTASYEQYF. The CDR3 nucleotides are TGTGCCAGCAGCTCAACAGCCTCCTACGAGCAGTACTTC.

This chain links TRBV28 with TRBJ2-7; tentatively, D is TRBD1 (6 bases). Germline CDR1 is MDHEN and CDR2 is SYDVKM. V was clipped by 7 bases and J by 5 bases, with 21 bases between them. The CDR3 consists of 15 residues. The CDR3 DNA follows: TGTGCCAGCACCCCTCGGGGCAGGGGAAGGAACGAGCAGTACTTC. This sequence encodes CASTPRGRGRNEQYF.

To note about this clone: Given the absence of the conserved phenylalanine or tryptophan at the CDR3 end, a read error is likely. The limits of the CDR3 on the DNA are not certain, so only TCRdb's listed CDR3 is given. The genes are TRBV6-5 and TRBJ1-2; the table assigns TRBD1, which was not confirmed against the DNA. Termini included, the CDR3 measures 12 amino acids. Germline V CDR1 and CDR2: MNHEY, SVGAGI. The CDR3: CASSRWARYPAL.

V is TRBV6-5 and J is TRBJ2-1; the D is unclear. The CDR3 sequence is 12 residues long. The germline gives CDR1 MNHEY, CDR2 SVGAGI. Trimming cost V 5 bases and J 7 bases, with 9 bases left between them. CDR3 in amino acids: CASSPNWNEQFF. For the CDR3, the DNA is TGTGCCAGCAGTCCCAACTGGAATGAGCAGTTCTTC.

This clone was detected many times. V is TRBV2 and J is TRBJ1-2; D unresolved. This CDR3 region has 15 residues. Germline CDR1 and CDR2: SNHLY and FYNNEI. V was clipped by 6 bases and J by 2 bases, with 16 bases between them. The CDR3 DNA is TGTGCCAGCAGCCCTAGGGAGGACCACAACTATGGCTACACCTTC. Protein: CASSPREDHNYGYTF.

V is TRBV27 and J is TRBJ2-7; a weak D match, TRBD1 (6 bases). The CDR3 totals 16 residues. Germline CDR1 is MNHEY and CDR2 is SMNVEV (reference sequence). Trimming removed 2 bases from V and 4 bases from J, with 18 bases in between. The CDR3 region is CASSLTGHPRTYEQYF. Here the CDR3 DNA reads TGTGCCAGCAGTTTAACGGGACACCCCAGAACGTACGAGCAGTACTTC.

With regard to this clone: Sequence at one end of the junction differs from germline and may be a read error. The chain couples TRBV7-8 to TRBJ2-1; D unclear. Germline V lookup: CDR1 SGHVS, CDR2 FQNEAQ. The CDR3 runs 15 residues. The CDR3 loop reads CASSLEADSDNEQFF. In nucleotides, the CDR3 is TGTGCCAGCAGCTTAGAGGCAGACTCCGACAATGAGCAGTTCTTC.

The chain carries TRBV6-5 and TRBJ1-5, with D possibly TRBD1 on 5 matching bases. The CDR3 is 14 residues long. CDR1 is MNHEY and CDR2 is SVGAGI in the germline V gene. Trimming left V 0 bases short and J 6 bases short, with 9 bases between. This chain's CDR3 is CASSYSGAGQPQHF. CDR3 sequence (DNA): TGTGCCAGCAGTTACTCAGGGGCGGGTCAGCCCCAGCATTTT.

The chain links TRBV5-5 to TRBJ2-7; the match to TRBD1 covers 12 bases. Germline lookup yields CDR1 SGHKS and CDR2 YYEKEE (reference sequence). This CDR3 is 15 amino acids long. Trimming took 3 bases from V and 8 from J; bases not matched to a gene: 9. CDR3 in amino acids: CASSSSNRDRGQQYF. CDR3 nucleotide sequence: TGTGCCAGCAGCTCGTCGAACCGGGACAGGGGGCAGCAGTACTTC. The full variable domain, in which reference TRBV5-5 and TRBJ2-7 provide the parts outside the CDR3, is DAGVTQSPTHLIKTRGQQVTLRCSPISGHKSVSWYQQVLGQGPQFIFQYYEKEERGRGNFPDRFSARQFPNYSSELNVNALLLGDSALYLCASSSSNRDRGQQYFGPGTRLTVT.

The chain employs TRBV18 and TRBJ1-2, with 7 positions matching TRBD1. With V trimmed by 0 bases and J by 4 bases, 5 bases remained unmatched. CDR3 length: 15 amino acids. The germline gives CDR1 KGHSH, CDR2 LQKENI. The CDR3 here is CASSPPGTVPYGYTF. The CDR3, as DNA: TGTGCCAGCTCACCACCTGGGACAGTCCCCTATGGCTACACCTTC.

The V and J genes are TRBV19 and TRBJ1-1; a possible D gene is TRBD1 (6 bases). This CDR3 has 15 amino acids. CDR1 is LNHDA and CDR2 is SQIVND in the germline V gene (reference sequence). With 4 bases removed from V and 3 bases from J, the gap between germline ends came to 15 bases. The CDR3 sequence is CASSRNRVGDTEAFF. The DNA of the CDR3 is TGTGCCAGTAGTAGAAACAGGGTCGGGGACACTGAAGCTTTCTTT.

The rearrangement uses TRBV6-5 and TRBJ2-7; D may be TRBD1 or TRBD2 (5 bases each). Germline lookup yields CDR1 MNHEY and CDR2 SVGAGI. V was shortened by 7 bases and J by 0 bases, with 13 bases between the two germline ends. The CDR3 loop spans 14 amino acids. CDR3 nucleotides: TGTGCCAGCACCTCTGGGGGTTTCTCCTACGAGCAGTACTTC. Translation: CASTSGGFSYEQYF.

The rearrangement uses TRBV10-1 and TRBJ2-1; TRBD2 matches at 9 bases. Looked up from germline, CDR1 is WNHNN and CDR2 is SYGVQD (reference sequence). This CDR3 comprises 16 residues. Trimming removed 0 bases from V and 3 bases from J; junction bases left unmatched: 3. The CDR3 region is CASSESLAGSYNEQFF. The CDR3 DNA reads TGCGCCAGCAGTGAGTCACTAGCGGGTAGCTACAATGAGCAGTTCTTC.